This TCR beta chain was retrieved from a study of identical twins. Study-level results: In cord blood, abundant beta clonotypes had fewer insertions; memory showed no trend. Within beta out-of-frame sequences, the excess sharing observed between twins was weaker.

Germline V lookup: CDR1 SGHVS, CDR2 FNYEAQ. Unmatched junction bases numbered 4, after V lost 5 bases and J lost 1 base. The CDR3 covers 15 residues. On this clonotype: The antigen is undetermined.

After template switching added a universal primer site, the resulting cDNA carried unique molecular identifiers. TCRdb fed the 5' RACE reads into MiXCR, producing one record per CDR3 protein. Here the sample spans some 630,000 distinct CDR3 sequences, 7% to 7.5% being singletons. This sample was shared with a second study, whose subject was yellow fever vaccine responses in identical twins.

The receptor was isolated from a woman under 30 in good health. What was sequenced was PBMCs. The chain couples TRBV7-6 to TRBJ2-2; 7 nucleotides align to TRBD2. CDR3 bases: TGTGCCAGCAGCGAGCTAGCGGAGAACACCGGGGAGCTGTTTTTT. Its translation is CASSELAENTGELFF.